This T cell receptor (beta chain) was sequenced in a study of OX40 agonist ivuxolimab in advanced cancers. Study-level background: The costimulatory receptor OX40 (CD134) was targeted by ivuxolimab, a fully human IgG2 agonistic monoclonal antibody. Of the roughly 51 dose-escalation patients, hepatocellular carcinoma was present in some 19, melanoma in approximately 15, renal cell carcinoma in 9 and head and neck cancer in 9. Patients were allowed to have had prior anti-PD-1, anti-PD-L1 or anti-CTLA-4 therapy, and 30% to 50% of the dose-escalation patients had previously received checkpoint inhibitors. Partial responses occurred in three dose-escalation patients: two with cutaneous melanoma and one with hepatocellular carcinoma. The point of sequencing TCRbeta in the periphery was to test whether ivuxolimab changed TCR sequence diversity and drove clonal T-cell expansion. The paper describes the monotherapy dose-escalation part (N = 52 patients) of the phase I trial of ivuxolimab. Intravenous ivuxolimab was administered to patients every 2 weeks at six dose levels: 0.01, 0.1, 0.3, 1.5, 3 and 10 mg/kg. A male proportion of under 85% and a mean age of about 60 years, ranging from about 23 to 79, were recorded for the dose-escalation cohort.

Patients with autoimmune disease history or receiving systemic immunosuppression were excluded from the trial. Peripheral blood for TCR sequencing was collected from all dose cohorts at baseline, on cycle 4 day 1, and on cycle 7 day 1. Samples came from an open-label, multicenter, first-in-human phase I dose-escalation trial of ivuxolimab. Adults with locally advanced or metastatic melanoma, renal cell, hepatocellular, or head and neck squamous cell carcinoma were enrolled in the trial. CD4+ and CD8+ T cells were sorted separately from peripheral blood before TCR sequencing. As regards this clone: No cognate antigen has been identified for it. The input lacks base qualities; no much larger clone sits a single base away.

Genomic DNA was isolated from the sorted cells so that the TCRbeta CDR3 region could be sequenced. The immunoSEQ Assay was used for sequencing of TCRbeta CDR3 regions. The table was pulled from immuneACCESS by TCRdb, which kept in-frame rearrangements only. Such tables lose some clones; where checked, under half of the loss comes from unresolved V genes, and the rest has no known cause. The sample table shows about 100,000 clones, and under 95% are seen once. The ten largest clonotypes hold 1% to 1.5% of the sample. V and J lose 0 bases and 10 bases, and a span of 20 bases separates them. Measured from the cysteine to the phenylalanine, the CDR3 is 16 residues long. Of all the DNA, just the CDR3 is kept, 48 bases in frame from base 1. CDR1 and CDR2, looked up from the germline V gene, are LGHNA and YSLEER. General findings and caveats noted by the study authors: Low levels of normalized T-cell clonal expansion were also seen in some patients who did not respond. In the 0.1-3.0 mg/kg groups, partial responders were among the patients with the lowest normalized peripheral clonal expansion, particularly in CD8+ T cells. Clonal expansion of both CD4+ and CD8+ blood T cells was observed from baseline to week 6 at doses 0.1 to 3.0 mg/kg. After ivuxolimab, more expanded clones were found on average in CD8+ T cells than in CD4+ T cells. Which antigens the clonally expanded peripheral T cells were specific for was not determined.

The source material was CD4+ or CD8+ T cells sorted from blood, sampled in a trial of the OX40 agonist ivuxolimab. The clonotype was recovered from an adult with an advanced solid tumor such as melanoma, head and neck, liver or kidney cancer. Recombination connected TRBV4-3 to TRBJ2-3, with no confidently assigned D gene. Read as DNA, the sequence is TGCGCCAGCAGCCAAGAATTGTCCCCAGTGCGAGGTGCGCAGTATTTT. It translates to CASSQELSPVRGAQYF.